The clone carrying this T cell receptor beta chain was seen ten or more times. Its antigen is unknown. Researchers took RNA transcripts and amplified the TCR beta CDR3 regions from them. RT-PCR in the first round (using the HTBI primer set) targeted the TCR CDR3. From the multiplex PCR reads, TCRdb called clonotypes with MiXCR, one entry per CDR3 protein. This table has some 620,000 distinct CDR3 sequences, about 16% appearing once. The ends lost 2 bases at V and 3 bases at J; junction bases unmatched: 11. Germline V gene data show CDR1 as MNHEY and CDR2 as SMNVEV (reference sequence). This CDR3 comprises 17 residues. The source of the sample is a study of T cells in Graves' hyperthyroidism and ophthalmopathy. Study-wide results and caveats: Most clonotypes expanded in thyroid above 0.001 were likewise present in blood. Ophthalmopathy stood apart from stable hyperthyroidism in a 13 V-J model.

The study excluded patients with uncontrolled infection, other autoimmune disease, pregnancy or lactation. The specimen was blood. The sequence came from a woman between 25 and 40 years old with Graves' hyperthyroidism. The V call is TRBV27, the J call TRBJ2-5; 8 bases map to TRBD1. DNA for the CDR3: TGTGCCAGCAGTTTAGGAGGGCCGACAGGGGTGGAAGAGACCCAGTACTTC. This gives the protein CASSLGGPTGVEETQYF.